This record looks at one T cell receptor beta chain sequence and its context. Its antigen is unidentified. Germline assignment: CDR1 LNHDA and CDR2 SQIVND (reference sequence). The CDR3 is made up of 16 amino acids. Trimming cost V 6 bases and J 7 bases; bases outside gene matches: 14. TCRdb re-called the reads through MiXCR, storing one row per CDR3 protein. The sample lists about 830,000 distinct CDR3 sequences, less than 35% seen once, with roughly 12% in the top ten. This sample is part of a study of T cell repertoires in cytomegalovirus infection. The source of this sequence is a human donor in good health (CMV status not recorded). Some clones in this sample may be carry-over from other donors' samples. V is TRBV19 and J is TRBJ2-2; the match to TRBD2 covers 7 bases. Sequenced here: cultured CD8+ T cells from PBMCs, sampled from culture after CMV antigen stimulation. The CDR3 is CASSLPPTQRGGELFF. Written as DNA, the CDR3 is TGTGCCAGTAGCCTTCCCCCCACACAGCGGGGCGGGGAGCTGTTTTTT.